This is a list of T cell receptor beta chains from one sample in a study of early stage breast cancer tumors. Using immunoSEQ multiplex PCR, the repertoire was profiled, and TCRdb retains in-frame clones only, with some absent. There are over 13,000 clones in the sample; around three quarters occur only once, and 7.5% to 8% lies in the top ten. Sequenced: normal breast tissue next to the tumor. These TCRs come from a person aged 45 to 59 with breast cancer. The CDR3 runs from the conserved cysteine through the conserved F or W. The order of the fields is clone size, J gene, V gene, D gene, CDR3 protein, CDR3 DNA. A D gene is named only where the DNA matches it firmly. Size values are once, few and many counts, or a class for expanded clones, and some rows have none.

>few|TRBJ2-1|TRBV2|.
CASSGLAGNEQFF
TGTGCCAGCAGTGGGCTAGCTGGGAATGAGCAGTTCTTC
>once|TRBJ2-3|TRBV7-2|TRBD2
CASSSGLAGSDTQYF
TGTGCCAGCAGCTCTGGACTAGCTGGATCAGATACGCAGTATTTT
>.|TRBJ2-3|TRBV7-2|.
CASRLSSTDTQYF
TGTGCCAGCAGACTATCTAGCACAGATACGCAGTATTTT
>.|TRBJ2-5|TRBV7-2|TRBD2
CASSPRTSGGVETQYF
TGTGCCAGCAGCCCTCGGACTAGCGGGGGGGTGGAGACCCAGTACTTC
>.|TRBJ2-7|TRBV18|TRBD2
CASSPRAGLAGGISYEQYF
TGTGCCAGCTCACCACGGGCGGGACTAGCGGGGGGAATCTCCTACGAGCAGTACTTC
>.|TRBJ1-1|TRBV7-9|.
CASSPGARVAEAFF
TGTGCCAGCAGCCCCGGAGCCAGGGTAGCTGAAGCTTTCTTT
>.|TRBJ2-5|TRBV7-2|TRBD2
CASSWTSGGPGVGTQYF
TGTGCCAGCAGTTGGACTAGCGGGGGGCCCGGGGTGGGGACCCAGTACTTC
>.|TRBJ2-5|TRBV7-3|TRBD1
CASSITGQGRETQYF
TGTGCCAGCAGCATAACGGGACAGGGGAGGGAGACCCAGTACTTC
>.|TRBJ2-3|TRBV18|TRBD2
CASSPGLGGTDTQYF
TGTGCCAGCTCACCGGGACTAGGGGGCACAGATACGCAGTATTTT
>.|TRBJ2-3|TRBV10-3|TRBD1
CAIRGQGTDTQYF
TGTGCCATCAGAGGACAGGGGACAGATACGCAGTATTTT